Listed below are T cell receptor beta chains from one sample, sequenced in a study of blood T cells in healthy people across ages. TCRdb analysed the 5' RACE reads with MiXCR anew, one entry per CDR3 protein. The repertoire includes over a million distinct CDR3 sequences, roughly two fifths of them detected once, and approximately 4% sits in the top ten. Sequencing was done on a sample of blood. The receptor source for this set is a young woman in good health. Both conserved end residues are trimmed from each CDR3. Fields, in order: V gene, J gene, D gene, CDR3 protein. A D gene is named only where the DNA matches it firmly.

TRBV20-1,TRBJ2-4,.,SARPELNIQY
TRBV20-1,TRBJ2-1,TRBD2,SFQEGTSGRGEQF
TRBV10-3,TRBJ2-3,.,AIGRDTQY
TRBV29-1,TRBJ2-5,.,SADPGTWETQY
TRBV11-2,TRBJ2-3,TRBD2,ASSLGTRADTQY
TRBV7-2,TRBJ2-5,TRBD1,ASRLTGEETQY
TRBV2,TRBJ2-5,.,ASIPYGVNEQY
TRBV10-3,TRBJ2-5,.,AISDREETQY
TRBV28,TRBJ1-6,.,ASKSHSNRRNSPLH
TRBV7-2,TRBJ2-1,.,ASSLSRWTNNEQF
TRBV20-1,TRBJ2-7,TRBD1,SASGQGGWYEQY
TRBV14,TRBJ2-7,.,ASSVHPSSYEQY
TRBV5-1,TRBJ2-7,TRBD2,ASSNSSGGASEQY
TRBV12-3/TRBV12-4,TRBJ2-7,.,ASSLKVEAEQY
TRBV28,TRBJ2-7,.,ASKSPGSESYEQY
TRBV2,TRBJ2-7,TRBD1,AITGDYEQY
TRBV20-1,TRBJ2-3,.,SARDGDRTDTQY
TRBV20-1,TRBJ2-7,TRBD2,SARDPLAGGFEQY
TRBV27,TRBJ2-7,.,ASSMGRSPYEQY
TRBV11-2,TRBJ1-4,.,ASRLQPTNEKLF
TRBV24-1,TRBJ2-1,.,ATEGEPRYNEQF